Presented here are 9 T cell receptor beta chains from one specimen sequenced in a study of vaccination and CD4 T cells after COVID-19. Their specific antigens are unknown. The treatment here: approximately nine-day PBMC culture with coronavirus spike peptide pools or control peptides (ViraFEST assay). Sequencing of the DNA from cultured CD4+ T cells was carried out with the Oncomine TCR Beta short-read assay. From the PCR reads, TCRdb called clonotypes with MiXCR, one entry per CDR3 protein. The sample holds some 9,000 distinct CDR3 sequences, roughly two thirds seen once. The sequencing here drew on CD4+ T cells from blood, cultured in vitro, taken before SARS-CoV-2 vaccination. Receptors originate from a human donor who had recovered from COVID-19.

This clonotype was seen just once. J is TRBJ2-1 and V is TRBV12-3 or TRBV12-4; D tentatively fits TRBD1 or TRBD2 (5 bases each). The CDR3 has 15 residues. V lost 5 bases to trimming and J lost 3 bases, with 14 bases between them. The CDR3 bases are TGTGCCAGCAGTCGGGACCCAACCGTCTACAATGAGCAGTTCTTC. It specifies CASSRDPTVYNEQFF.

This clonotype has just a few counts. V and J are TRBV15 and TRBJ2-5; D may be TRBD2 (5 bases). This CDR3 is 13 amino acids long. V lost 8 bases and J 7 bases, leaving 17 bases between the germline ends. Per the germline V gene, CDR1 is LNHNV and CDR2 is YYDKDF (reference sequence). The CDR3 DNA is TGTGCCACCGGACTCGGGCGGTCCCGGACCCAGTACTTC. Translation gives CATGLGRSRTQYF.

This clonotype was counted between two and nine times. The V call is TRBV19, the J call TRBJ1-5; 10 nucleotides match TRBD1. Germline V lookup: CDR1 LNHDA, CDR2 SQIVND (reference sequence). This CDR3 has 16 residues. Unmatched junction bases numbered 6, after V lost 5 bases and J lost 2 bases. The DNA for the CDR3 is TGTGCCAGTAGTCCCTGGGACAGGGGTCGCAATCAGCCCCAGCATTTT. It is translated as CASSPWDRGRNQPQHF. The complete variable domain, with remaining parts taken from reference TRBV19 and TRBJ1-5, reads DGGITQSPKYLFRKEGQNVTLSCEQNLNHDAMYWYRQDPGQGLRLIYYSQIVNDFQKGDIAEGYSVSREKKESFPLTVTSAQKNPTAFYLCASSPWDRGRNQPQHFGDGTRLSIL.

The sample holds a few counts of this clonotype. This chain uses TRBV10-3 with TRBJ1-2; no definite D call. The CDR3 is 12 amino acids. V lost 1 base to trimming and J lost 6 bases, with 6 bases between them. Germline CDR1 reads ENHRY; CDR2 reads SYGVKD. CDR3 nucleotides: TGTGCCATCAGTGAGTTGCAGGATGGCTACACCTTC. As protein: CAISELQDGYTF.

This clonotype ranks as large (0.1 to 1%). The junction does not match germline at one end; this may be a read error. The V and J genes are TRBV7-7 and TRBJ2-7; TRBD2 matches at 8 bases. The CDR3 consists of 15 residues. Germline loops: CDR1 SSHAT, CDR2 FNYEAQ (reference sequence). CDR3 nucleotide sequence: TGTGCTAGCAGCCCCTTAGCGGGATTGGGTAACGAGCAGTACTTC. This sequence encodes CASSPLAGLGNEQYF.

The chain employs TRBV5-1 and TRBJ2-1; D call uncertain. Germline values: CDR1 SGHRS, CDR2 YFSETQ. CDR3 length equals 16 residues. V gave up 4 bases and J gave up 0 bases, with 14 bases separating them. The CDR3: CASSPDQATSYNEQFF. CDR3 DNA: TGCGCCAGCAGCCCGGACCAGGCGACCTCCTACAATGAGCAGTTCTTC.

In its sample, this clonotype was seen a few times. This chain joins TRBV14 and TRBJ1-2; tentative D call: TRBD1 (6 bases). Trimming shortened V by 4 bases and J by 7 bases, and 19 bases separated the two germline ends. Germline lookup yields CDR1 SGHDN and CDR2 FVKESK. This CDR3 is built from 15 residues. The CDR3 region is CASSPAGQGLGGYTF. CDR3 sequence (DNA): TGTGCCAGCAGCCCTGCTGGGCAGGGGTTAGGTGGCTACACCTTC. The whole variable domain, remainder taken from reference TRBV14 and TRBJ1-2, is EAGVTQFPSHSVIEKGQTVTLRCDPISGHDNLYWYRRVMGKEIKFLLHFVKESKQDESGMPNNRFLAERTGGTYSTLKVQPAELEDSGVYFCASSPAGQGLGGYTFGSGTRLTVV.

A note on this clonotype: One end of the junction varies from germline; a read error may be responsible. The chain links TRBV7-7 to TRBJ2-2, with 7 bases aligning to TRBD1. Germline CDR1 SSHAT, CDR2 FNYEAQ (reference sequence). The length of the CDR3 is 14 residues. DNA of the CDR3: TGTGCTAGCAGCTTAACCCAGGGGGCCGGGGAGCTGTTTTTT. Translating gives CASSLTQGAGELFF.

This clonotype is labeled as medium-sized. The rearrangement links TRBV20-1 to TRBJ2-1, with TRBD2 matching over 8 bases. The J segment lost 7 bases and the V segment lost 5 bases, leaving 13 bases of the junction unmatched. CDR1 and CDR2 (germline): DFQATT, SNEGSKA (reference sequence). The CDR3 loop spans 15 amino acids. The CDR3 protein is CSAAPGLAKPNEQFF. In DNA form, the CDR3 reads TGCAGTGCTGCCCCCGGACTAGCTAAACCAAATGAGCAGTTCTTC.